A selection of T cell receptor beta chains follows, all from one sample in a study of graft-versus-host responses after intestinal transplantation. Only in-frame clones appear in the TCRdb table, and some are missing; sequencing was by immunoSEQ multiplex PCR. The sample contains some 130,000 clones, around nine tenths of which appear only once. What these receptors recognize is not known. The sample in question was unstimulated CD4+ T cells sorted from spleen or lymph node cells, obtained before intestinal transplant. Source of these receptors: a human donor who received an intestinal transplant. CDR3s include the opening cysteine and the closing phenylalanine or tryptophan. The D gene is left open where the match is weak. Rows give clone size only sometimes, using once, few, many, or a class for an expanded clone.

J | V | D | size | CDR3 | DNA
TRBJ2-1 | TRBV5-4 | NA | NA | CASSRALQVSSYNEQFF | TGTGCCAGCAGCCGGGCCCTACAGGTTAGCTCCTACAATGAGCAGTTCTTC
TRBJ2-3 | TRBV10-1 | TRBD2 | NA | CASSPTLTSGGDTQYF | TGCGCCAGCAGTCCCACCCTGACTAGCGGGGGAGATACGCAGTATTTT
TRBJ2-7 | TRBV2 | NA | NA | CATAWETYEQYF | TGTGCCACCGCGTGGGAGACCTACGAGCAGTACTTC
TRBJ1-1 | TRBV7-2 | NA | NA | CANGGMAFF | TGTGCCAACGGGGGTATGGCTTTCTTT
TRBJ2-3 | TRBV12-5 | NA | NA | CASGPRRPAINYSSTDTQYF | TGTGCTAGTGGTCCTCGGCGTCCGGCGATCAACTATTCGAGCACAGATACGCAGTATTTT
TRBJ2-7 | TRBV29-1 | NA | NA | CSGGSSYEQYF | TGCAGCGGCGGCAGCTCCTACGAGCAGTACTTC
TRBJ1-4 | TRBV12-5 | NA | NA | CASGLGGVEKLFF | TGTGCTAGTGGTTTGGGGGGGGTGGAAAAACTGTTTTTT
TRBJ1-2 | TRBV7-9 | NA | few | CASSFDDRYGYTF | TGTGCCAGCAGTTTTGACGACCGCTATGGCTACACCTTC
TRBJ2-2 | TRBV4-1 | NA | NA | CASSQVGYTGTANTGELFF | TGCGCCAGCAGCCAAGTAGGTTACACAGGGACTGCGAACACCGGGGAGCTGTTTTTT
TRBJ1-6 | TRBV30 | NA | NA | CAWSRDNSPLHF | TGTGCCTGGAGTCGGGATAATTCACCCCTCCACTTT
TRBJ2-7 | TRBV18 | NA | once | CASSGPASSYEQYF | TGTGCCAGCTCGGGCCCTGCGAGCTCCTACGAGCAGTACTTC
TRBJ2-5 | TRBV30 | TRBD1 | once | CAHDRGPRQTQYF | TGTGCGCACGACAGGGGCCCCCGTCAGACCCAGTACTTC
TRBJ2-3 | TRBV6-6 | TRBD2 | NA | CASSRLAGTTDTQYF | TGTGCCAGCAGTAGACTAGCGGGGACCACAGATACGCAGTATTTT
TRBJ2-5 | TRBV7-2 | NA | NA | CASSFYGGPGETQYF | TGTGCCAGCAGCTTCTACGGGGGGCCGGGGGAGACCCAGTACTTC
TRBJ2-7 | TRBV5-6 | NA | once | CASSGTETSYEQYF | TGTGCCAGCAGCGGGACCGAGACCTCCTACGAGCAGTACTTC
TRBJ2-1 | TRBV5-1 | TRBD2 | NA | CASSLASGGADEQFF | TGCGCCAGCAGCTTGGCAAGCGGGGGGGCGGATGAGCAGTTCTTC
TRBJ2-1 | TRBV10-3 | TRBD2 | NA | CAISDGSGGGNEQFF | TGTGCCATCAGTGATGGGAGCGGGGGGGGCAATGAGCAGTTCTTC
TRBJ1-3 | TRBV28 | NA | NA | CASSPAGNSGNTIYF | TGTGCCAGCAGTCCAGCGGGGAACTCTGGAAACACCATATATTTT
TRBJ1-2 | TRBV6-5 | NA | NA | CASSQEWQEAYGYTF | TGTGCCAGCAGTCAAGAGTGGCAGGAGGCCTATGGCTACACCTTC
TRBJ1-2 | TRBV7-9 | NA | NA | CASSHAGVNYGYTF | TGTGCCAGCAGCCACGCAGGGGTTAACTATGGCTACACCTTC
TRBJ2-7 | TRBV19 | NA | NA | CASSIAGFGSYEQYF | TGTGCCAGTAGTATAGCAGGGTTTGGGTCCTACGAGCAGTACTTC
TRBJ1-1 | TRBV5-1 | NA | NA | CASKVVGAEEAFF | TGCGCCAGCAAAGTCGTAGGGGCGGAAGAAGCTTTCTTT
TRBJ2-1 | TRBV2 | NA | NA | CASKTDPSVNEQFF | TGTGCCAGCAAAACTGATCCCTCGGTAAATGAGCAGTTCTTC
TRBJ2-5 | TRBV14 | NA | NA | CASSQVTGGGETQYF | TGTGCCAGCAGCCAAGTCACAGGAGGGGGGGAGACCCAGTACTTC
TRBJ1-6 | TRBV19 | TRBD1 | once | CASGRQGAVGNSPLHF | TGTGCCAGTGGCCGACAGGGGGCGGTCGGAAATTCACCCCTCCACTTT
TRBJ2-7 | TRBV1 | NA | NA | CTSSQDSQRGAGGHEQYF | TGCACCAGCAGCCAAGATTCGCAGCGGGGGGCCGGGGGTCACGAGCAGTACTTC
TRBJ1-5 | TRBV6-5 | NA | once | CASRTGSNQPQHF | TGTGCCAGCAGAACAGGGAGCAATCAGCCCCAGCATTTT
TRBJ1-2 | TRBV29-1 | NA | NA | CSVRGANGYTF | TGCAGCGTTCGGGGGGCGAACGGCTACACCTTC
TRBJ2-7 | TRBV7-6 | NA | NA | CASSLFTGTGESYEQYF | TGTGCCAGCAGCTTGTTTACCGGGACTGGGGAGTCCTACGAGCAGTACTTC
TRBJ2-3 | TRBV5-6 | NA | once | CASSSGLFTDTQYF | TGTGCCAGCAGCTCCGGACTTTTCACAGATACGCAGTATTTT
TRBJ1-1 | TRBV11-2 | TRBD1 | NA | CASSQKGQGNTEAFF | TGTGCCAGCAGCCAAAAAGGACAGGGGAACACTGAAGCTTTCTTT
TRBJ1-1 | TRBV18 | NA | NA | CASSPEANPGNTEAFF | TGTGCCAGCTCACCAGAAGCGAATCCGGGGAACACTGAAGCTTTCTTT
TRBJ2-1 | TRBV18 | TRBD2 | NA | CASSPGLDIFNEQFF | TGTGCCAGCTCACCGGGACTAGACATATTCAATGAGCAGTTCTTC
TRBJ2-2 | TRBV7-8 | NA | NA | CASSLGWGNHGELFF | TGTGCCAGCAGCTTAGGGTGGGGGAATCACGGGGAGCTGTTTTTT
TRBJ1-2 | TRBV27 | NA | NA | CASSPIAGPTNYGYTF | TGTGCCAGCAGTCCTATTGCGGGGCCAACCAACTATGGCTACACCTTC
TRBJ2-7 | TRBV6-5 | TRBD1 | NA | CASRGQGSTYEQYF | TGTGCCAGCAGGGGACAGGGATCCACCTACGAGCAGTACTTC
TRBJ1-4 | TRBV7-9 | NA | few | CASSSQGWWEKLFF | TGTGCCAGCAGCTCCCAGGGTTGGTGGGAAAAACTGTTTTTT
TRBJ1-4 | TRBV5-4 | NA | NA | CASSFGLGVEKLFF | TGTGCCAGCAGCTTCGGGCTGGGGGTTGAAAAACTGTTTTTT
TRBJ1-2 | TRBV29-1 | NA | NA | CSALGVNGYTF | TGCAGCGCCCTGGGGGTAAATGGCTACACCTTC
TRBJ1-2 | TRBV5-8 | NA | NA | CASSLKGQGYGYTF | TGTGCCAGCAGCTTGAAGGGACAAGGCTATGGCTACACCTTC
TRBJ1-2 | TRBV5-1 | NA | NA | CASSLDGVVGYTF | TGCGCCAGCAGCTTGGATGGGGTCGTAGGCTACACCTTC
TRBJ1-3 | TRBV10-2 | NA | NA | CASSEGSPIYTIYF | TGCGCCAGCAGTGAGGGATCTCCTATATACACCATATATTTT
TRBJ2-3 | TRBV6-5 | TRBD2 | NA | CASSSGVADTQYF | TGTGCCAGCAGTAGCGGGGTGGCAGATACGCAGTATTTT
TRBJ2-5 | TRBV4-1 | TRBD2 | NA | CASSQELRGGGAFSETQYF | TGCGCCAGCAGCCAAGAATTGCGCGGCGGGGGGGCGTTTTCAGAGACCCAGTACTTC